This T cell receptor beta chain is drawn from a study of regulatory T cells in long-lasting Graves disease. General observations from the study: Small numbers of samples may have cut accuracy. Peripheral blood, not thyroid tissue, was the sole material studied.

As to time point: persistent/refractory GD, antithyroid drugs over 5 years with positive TRAb. PBMC-extracted RNA yielded the TCR library. Relying on iRepertoire HTBI primers and Arm-PCR of CDR3 regions, the team built TCR beta libraries. TCRdb called the multiplex PCR reads again in MiXCR, with one record for every CDR3 protein. The sample records hundreds of thousands of distinct CDR3 sequences, roughly 21% being singletons. This clonotype was seen more than once but under ten times. Its antigen is as yet unknown. The receptor was derived from a female donor with Graves disease. The source was peripheral blood mononuclear cells (PBMCs), collected when the disease was refractory, from a patient treated with antithyroid drugs.

The CDR3 nucleotides read TGTGCCAGTAGTATGGTCGGAACGAACACCGGGGAGCTGTTTTTT. Amino acid sequence: CASSMVGTNTGELFF. The gene calls are TRBV19 and TRBJ2-2; D is undetermined. The CDR3 is made up of 15 amino acids. CDR1 is LNHDA and CDR2 is SQIVND in the germline V gene (reference sequence). V gave up 3 bases and J gave up 0 bases, with 8 bases separating them.